The TCR beta chain described here comes from a study of blood T cell repertoires in COVID-19. V lost 3 bases, J lost 4 bases, and 9 bases lay in between. This CDR3 comprises 13 residues. Germline V gene data show CDR1 as MNHEY and CDR2 as SMNVEV (reference sequence). In the original workflow: Reference gene primer amplification yielded estimated nucleated cell counts. Sequencing used immunoSEQ multiplex PCR; TCRdb keeps in-frame clones, though not all of them. Clone size and V and J calls were adopted from that table, with D and trimming inferred from the DNA. Among about 110,000 clones, around 81% were seen once, and the ten largest hold about 4.7%.

The sequence derives from a human donor in a cohort sampled during active or convalescent COVID-19. This rearrangement joins TRBV27 to TRBJ1-2; no definite D call. Material for sequencing was peripheral blood. Here the CDR3 DNA reads TGTGCCAGCAGTTTCTTGGCAGGCTATGGCTACACCTTC. The encoded protein is CASSFLAGYGYTF.